Sequencing of this T cell receptor beta chain was carried out in a study of cytomegalovirus exposure and HLA in healthy donors. CDR3 length: 16 residues. Per germline, CDR1 SGHDN and CDR2 FVKESK. With V trimmed by 4 bases and J by 3 bases, 8 bases remained unmatched. A multiplex PCR was run with 60 Vbeta primers and 13 Jbeta primers. Clones were read by immunoSEQ multiplex PCR, and TCRdb kept only the in-frame ones, dropping some. The data show over 45,000 clones, around 80% seen once. The source is a boy aged 5-17 years in good health and CMV-seropositive. The rearrangement joins TRBV14 to TRBJ2-3, with TRBD2 matching over 9 bases. The sample taken for sequencing was PBMCs. The CDR3 loop is CASSPWGLAGTDTQYF. The CDR3 bases are TGTGCCAGCAGCCCTTGGGGGCTAGCGGGGACAGATACGCAGTATTTT.